This T cell receptor beta chain was found in a study of T cell repertoires in cytomegalovirus infection (dated by TCRdb to between 2018 and 2020). Concerning the study at large: Donor HLA type was relevant to the analysis, because carriage of CMV infection together with the matching HLA type was indicated by public TCR beta signatures. The paper's findings and limits, for the study overall: In both this cohort and an independent approximately 370-donor cohort, the cumulative frequency of public TCR beta family members distinguished carriers of CMV infection plus the relevant HLA type. The ex vivo response was dominated by HLA-C-restricted CMV-specific TCR beta clonotypes, which also provided the single most frequent clonotype in two of eight donors.

TCRdb lists the instrument as Illumina HiSeq 1500. TCRdb reworked the public reads: Q25 trimming with fastp, MiXCR clone assembly, productive beta chains retained. Entries that share a CDR3 protein sequence are merged under the most common genes and DNA. The sample table records almost 550,000 distinct CDR3 sequences; 16% of these occur just once. Roughly a quarter of the sample is held by the ten biggest clonotypes. CDR1 and CDR2, looked up from the germline V gene, are SGHTA and FQGNSA. The CDR3 has 13 amino acids, counting the end cysteine and phenylalanine. This entry keeps only the CDR3 DNA: 39 bases, framed from base 1. Cut back by 1 base and 8 bases, the V and J ends lie 9 bases apart. At least ten counts were recorded for this clonotype. The antigen it binds to is not known. No quality values exist for individual bases; no much larger clone is one base distant.

Sequencing was done on a sample of CD8+ T cells from PBMCs. The origin of this receptor is a human donor in good health (CMV status not recorded). Some clones in this sample may be carry-over from other donors' samples. In this chain, TRBV7-2 is recombined with TRBJ2-1; possibly the D gene is TRBD2, per 5 matching bases. In nucleotide form, the sequence is TGTGCCAGCAGCTTAGACGGGGTGGATGAGCAGTTCTTC. This gives the protein CASSLDGVDEQFF.